The 22 T cell receptor beta chains in this list originate from one sample, sequenced in a study of cytotoxic CD8 clonotypes in ibrutinib-treated CLL. Here immunoSEQ multiplex PCR was the method, and the copy in TCRdb shows in-frame clones only, minus some. The data show 200,000 to 250,000 clones, 60% to 80% seen once. The sample in question was PBMCs, obtained after 12 months of ibrutinib treatment. The receptors were gathered from a human donor with chronic lymphocytic leukemia.

V gene TRBV30 combines with J gene TRBJ1-1, with 8 nucleotides matching TRBD1. Germline values: CDR1 GTSNPN, CDR2 SVGIG (reference sequence). The junction had 12 bases not matched to a gene; V was cut back by 2 bases and J by 4 bases. The CDR3 totals 16 residues. This CDR3 is CAWSSGSGGFVTEAFF. The CDR3 nucleotides read TGTGCCTGGAGTTCGGGGTCAGGGGGCTTTGTCACTGAAGCTTTCTTT.

V and J are TRBV29-1 and TRBJ2-7; D is unclear. Trimming stripped 3 bases from V and 2 bases from J, with 11 bases between. Germline-derived CDR1 and CDR2 are SQVTM and ANQGSEA. The CDR3 consists of 13 residues. The CDR3 is CSVEASEAYEQYF. CDR3 DNA: TGCAGCGTTGAGGCCAGTGAGGCCTACGAGCAGTACTTC.

J is TRBJ2-3 and V is TRBV29-1, with TRBD2 identical over 8 bases. Germline assignment: CDR1 SQVTM and CDR2 ANQGSEA. This CDR3 region has 14 residues. The ends lost 7 bases at V and 7 bases at J; junction bases unmatched: 13. CDR3 sequence (DNA): TGCAGCGCCGTAGGGCTAGCGGGCCCCTATACGCAGTATTTT. It encodes CSAVGLAGPYTQYF.

The rearrangement links TRBV4-1 to TRBJ2-7; 9 bases line up with TRBD1. Germline assignment: CDR1 MGHRA and CDR2 YSYEKL. CDR3 length: 14 amino acids. The junction had 5 bases not matched to a gene; V was cut back by 4 bases and J by 4 bases. The CDR3 sequence: CASSPQGAPYEQYF. The CDR3 bases are TGCGCCAGCAGCCCACAGGGGGCCCCTTACGAGCAGTACTTC.

V gene TRBV7-2 combines with J gene TRBJ1-5; D might be TRBD1 (5 bases). The CDR3 loop spans 16 amino acids. Germline V CDR1 and CDR2: SGHTA, FQGNSA. The V end lost 8 bases, the J end lost 3 bases, and 20 bases lay between the germline ends. CDR3 protein: CASDKAGVGANQPQHF. The CDR3 bases are TGTGCCAGCGATAAAGCGGGCGTCGGGGCCAATCAGCCCCAGCATTTT.

This chain connects TRBV5-1 to TRBJ1-1; possible D gene TRBD1, 6 bases. The length of the CDR3 is 17 residues. Germline V gives CDR1 SGHRS, CDR2 YFSETQ. Trimming left V 4 bases short and J 1 base short, with 20 bases between. Written as DNA, the CDR3 is TGCGCCAGCAGCAAGTACGTCGGGGGGCTAACGAACACTGAAGCTTTCTTT. Its protein is CASSKYVGGLTNTEAFF.

The chain carries TRBV6-5 and TRBJ1-2; 8 nucleotides match TRBD1. This CDR3 spans 15 amino acids. V shed 3 bases and J 4 bases; nucleotides not matched to a gene: 7. Germline CDR1 is MNHEY and CDR2 is SVGAGI. The CDR3: CASSYWQGAPYGYTF. The DNA for the CDR3 is TGTGCCAGCAGTTATTGGCAGGGGGCGCCCTATGGCTACACCTTC.

The chain uses TRBV7-3 and TRBJ1-2; possible D gene TRBD1, 5 bases. The germline V gene encodes CDR1 SGHTA and CDR2 FQGTGA. The CDR3 is made up of 16 amino acids. With 1 base removed from V and 7 bases from J, the gap between germline ends came to 19 bases. The DNA of the CDR3 is TGTGCCAGCAGCTTAATCGGTACGGAGGGGATGTCTGGCTACACCTTC. Its translation: CASSLIGTEGMSGYTF.

This clone was seen a few times. The J gene is TRBJ1-1, the V gene TRBV9; D call uncertain. V was pared by 0 bases and J by 1 base, with 7 bases between. The CDR3 loop spans 14 amino acids. The germline V gene encodes CDR1 SGDLS and CDR2 YYNGEE. Written as DNA, the CDR3 is TGTGCCAGCAGCGTAGAAGCGGGGAACACTGAAGCTTTCTTT. It specifies CASSVEAGNTEAFF. Full variable domain (outside the CDR3, taken from reference TRBV9 and TRBJ1-1): DSGVTQTPKHLITATGQRVTLRCSPRSGDLSVYWYQQSLDQGLQFLIQYYNGEERAKGNILERFSAQQFPDLHSELNLSSLELGDSALYFCASSVEAGNTEAFFGQGTRLTVV.

The chain links TRBV2 to TRBJ1-6, with D unresolved. Germline V gene data show CDR1 as SNHLY and CDR2 as FYNNEI. V lost 6 bases and J lost 5, with 8 bases in between. The CDR3 runs 13 residues. The CDR3 region is CASSRENNSPLHF. CDR3 nucleotide sequence: TGTGCCAGCAGCCGGGAGAATAATTCACCCCTCCACTTT.

The V and J genes are TRBV4-3 and TRBJ2-7, with unresolved D. Trimming pared 4 bases from V and 1 base from J, leaving 11 bases between. The CDR3 covers 14 residues. The germline V gene encodes CDR1 LGHNA and CDR2 YSLEER. The CDR3 DNA sequence: TGCGCCAGCAGCCGAAATCTGGGTTCCTACGAGCAGTACTTC. Encoded protein: CASSRNLGSYEQYF.

The sample holds many counts of this clone. V is TRBV5-6 and J is TRBJ1-4; possible D gene TRBD1, 5 bases. Germline values: CDR1 SGHDT, CDR2 YYEEEE. The CDR3 totals 14 residues. The V gene lost 4 bases and the J gene lost 4 bases, with 11 bases spanning the gap. The CDR3 is CASSIGTGNEKLFF. For the CDR3, the DNA is TGTGCCAGCAGCATAGGGACTGGTAATGAAAAACTGTTTTTT. Based on the CDR3 plus reference TRBV5-6 and TRBJ1-4, the full variable domain is DAGVTQSPTHLIKTRGQQVTLRCSPKSGHDTVSWYQQALGQGPQFIFQYYEEEERQRGNFPDRFSGHQFPNYSSELNVNALLLGDSALYLCASSIGTGNEKLFFGSGTQLSVL.

This chain connects TRBV6-5 to TRBJ1-1; the D gene is possibly TRBD1 (5 bases). The CDR3 consists of 16 residues. Trimming removed 2 bases at V and 5 bases at J, with 18 bases between. Germline assignment: CDR1 MNHEY and CDR2 SVGAGI. The DNA for the CDR3 is TGTGCCAGCAGTTACCAGGCGTTATTACAGGTGACTGAAGCTTTCTTT. This sequence encodes CASSYQALLQVTEAFF.

This clone was detected once. The chain carries TRBV11-3 and TRBJ1-6; D is unresolved. In germline, CDR1 is SGHNT, CDR2 YENEEA. The V gene lost 4 bases and the J gene lost 6 bases, with 7 bases spanning the gap. The CDR3 runs 13 residues. CDR3 in DNA: TGTGCCAGCAGCTCCGCCCTTAATTCACCCCTCCACTTT. Translated: CASSSALNSPLHF.

The rearrangement links TRBV20-1 to TRBJ1-1; TRBD1 agrees at 9 bases. Trimming removed 6 bases from V and 10 bases from J; junction bases left unmatched: 6. Per germline, CDR1 DFQATT and CDR2 SNEGSKA (reference sequence). The CDR3 contains 11 residues. This CDR3 is CSAPTGGRAFF. The CDR3 bases are TGCAGTGCCCCAACAGGGGGCCGAGCTTTCTTT.

This chain connects TRBV30 to TRBJ2-3; D may be TRBD1 (6 bases). This CDR3 region has 17 residues. The germline V gene encodes CDR1 GTSNPN and CDR2 SVGIG (reference sequence). Trimming stripped 1 base from V and 6 bases from J, with 23 bases between. The chain's CDR3 is CAWSAKATGHQMDTQYF. The CDR3 DNA reads TGTGCCTGGAGTGCGAAAGCGACAGGCCACCAGATGGATACGCAGTATTTT.

V usage is TRBV30 and J usage is TRBJ2-2; tentatively, D is TRBD1 (6 bases). V was cut by 4 bases and J by 0 bases, with 12 bases left in between. The CDR3 has 15 amino acids. Germline values: CDR1 GTSNPN, CDR2 SVGIG (reference sequence). CDR3 sequence: CAWTRDTTNTGELFF. Here the CDR3 DNA reads TGTGCCTGGACCCGGGACACCACGAACACCGGGGAGCTGTTTTTT.

V gene TRBV30 combines with J gene TRBJ2-1; the D gene is possibly TRBD2 (5 bases). CDR1 and CDR2 from the germline V gene are GTSNPN and SVGIG (reference sequence). Trimming cost V 0 bases and J 7 bases, with 7 bases left between them. This CDR3 spans 12 amino acids. CDR3 nucleotide sequence: TGTGCCTGGAGTGTTCGGGGTAATGAGCAGTTCTTC. This gives the protein CAWSVRGNEQFF.

V is TRBV28 and J is TRBJ2-3; the match to TRBD2 covers 10 bases. Germline assignment: CDR1 MDHEN and CDR2 SYDVKM. V lost 2 bases to trimming and J lost 2 bases; unmatched junction nucleotides: 4. This CDR3 region has 16 residues. The DNA for the CDR3 is TGTGCCAGCAGTTTAGGAGGACTAGCGGCCACAGATACGCAGTATTTT. This gives the protein CASSLGGLAATDTQYF.

The chain links TRBV5-1 to TRBJ2-7, with D possibly being TRBD1 (6 bases). CDR3 length: 15 amino acids. CDR1 and CDR2 from the germline V gene are SGHRS and YFSETQ. The V and J ends lost 4 bases and 2 bases respectively, with 16 bases between them. The CDR3 spells CASSPGTRVTYEQYF. The CDR3 DNA follows: TGCGCCAGCAGCCCAGGGACAAGGGTAACCTACGAGCAGTACTTC.

V is TRBV9 and J is TRBJ2-2; 7 nucleotides align to TRBD1. The germline CDR1 and CDR2 sequences are SGDLS and YYNGEE. The CDR3 is made up of 14 amino acids. J lost 5 bases, V lost 4 bases, and 5 bases had no gene match. CDR3 sequence: CASSPQGVTGELFF. The CDR3, as DNA: TGTGCCAGCAGCCCCCAGGGGGTTACCGGGGAGCTGTTTTTT.

J is TRBJ2-3 and V is TRBV28, with D unclear. The CDR3 contains 15 residues. Germline loops: CDR1 MDHEN, CDR2 SYDVKM. Trimming removed 3 bases at V and 0 bases at J, with 10 bases between. In DNA form, the CDR3 reads TGTGCCAGCAGTTTCTGGGCCAATAGCACAGATACGCAGTATTTT. As protein: CASSFWANSTDTQYF.